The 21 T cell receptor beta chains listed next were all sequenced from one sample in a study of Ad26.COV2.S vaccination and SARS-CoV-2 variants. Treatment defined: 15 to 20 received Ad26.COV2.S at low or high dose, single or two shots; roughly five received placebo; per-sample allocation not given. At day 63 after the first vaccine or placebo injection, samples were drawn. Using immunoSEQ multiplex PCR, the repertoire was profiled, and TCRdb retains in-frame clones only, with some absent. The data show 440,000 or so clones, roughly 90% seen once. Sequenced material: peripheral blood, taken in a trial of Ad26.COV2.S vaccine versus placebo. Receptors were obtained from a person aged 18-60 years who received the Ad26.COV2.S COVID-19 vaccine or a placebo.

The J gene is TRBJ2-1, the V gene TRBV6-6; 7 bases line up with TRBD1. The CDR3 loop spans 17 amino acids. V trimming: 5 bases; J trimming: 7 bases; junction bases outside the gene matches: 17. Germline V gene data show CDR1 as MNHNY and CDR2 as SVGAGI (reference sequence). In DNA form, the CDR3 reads TGTGCCAGCAGTCCTTTCAACAGGGGACCGACGGCGAATGAGCAGTTCTTC. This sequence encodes CASSPFNRGPTANEQFF.

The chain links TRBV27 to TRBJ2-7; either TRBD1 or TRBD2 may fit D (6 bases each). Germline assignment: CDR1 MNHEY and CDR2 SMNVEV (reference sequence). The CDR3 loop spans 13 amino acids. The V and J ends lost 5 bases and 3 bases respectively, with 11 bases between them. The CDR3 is CASSAGGGYEQYF. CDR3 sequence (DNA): TGTGCCAGCAGTGCCGGAGGGGGCTACGAGCAGTACTTC.

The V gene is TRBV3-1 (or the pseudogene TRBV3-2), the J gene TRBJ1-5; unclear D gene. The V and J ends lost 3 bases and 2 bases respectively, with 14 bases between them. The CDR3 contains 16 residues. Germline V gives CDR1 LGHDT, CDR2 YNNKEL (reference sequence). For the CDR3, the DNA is TGTGCCAGCAGCCAGAAAGGGCGGTTTGGCAATCAGCCCCAGCATTTT. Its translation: CASSQKGRFGNQPQHF.

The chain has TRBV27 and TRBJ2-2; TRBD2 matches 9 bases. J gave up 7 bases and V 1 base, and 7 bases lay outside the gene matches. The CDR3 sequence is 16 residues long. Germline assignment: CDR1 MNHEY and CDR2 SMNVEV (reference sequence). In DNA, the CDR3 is TGTGCCAGCAGTTTATACGCGGGGGGGCACGGCGGGGAGCTGTTTTTT. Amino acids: CASSLYAGGHGGELFF.

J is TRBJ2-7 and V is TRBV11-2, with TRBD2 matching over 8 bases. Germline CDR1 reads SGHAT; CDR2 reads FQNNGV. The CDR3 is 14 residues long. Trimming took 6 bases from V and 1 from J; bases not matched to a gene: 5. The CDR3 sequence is CASSPIAGSYEQYF. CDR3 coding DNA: TGTGCCAGCAGTCCTATAGCGGGGTCCTACGAGCAGTACTTC.

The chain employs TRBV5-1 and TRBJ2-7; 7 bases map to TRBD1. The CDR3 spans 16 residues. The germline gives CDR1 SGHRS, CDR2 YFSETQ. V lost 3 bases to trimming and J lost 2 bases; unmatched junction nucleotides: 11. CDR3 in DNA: TGCGCCAGCAGCTCCGGGCCCGGGACAGCAGCCTACGAGCAGTACTTC. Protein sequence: CASSSGPGTAAYEQYF.

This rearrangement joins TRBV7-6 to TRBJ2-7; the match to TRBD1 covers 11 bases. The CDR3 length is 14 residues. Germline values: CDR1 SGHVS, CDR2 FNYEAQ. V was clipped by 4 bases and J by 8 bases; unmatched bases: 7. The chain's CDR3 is CASSYQDRGPKQYF. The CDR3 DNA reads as TGTGCCAGCAGCTACCAGGACAGGGGGCCCAAGCAGTACTTC.

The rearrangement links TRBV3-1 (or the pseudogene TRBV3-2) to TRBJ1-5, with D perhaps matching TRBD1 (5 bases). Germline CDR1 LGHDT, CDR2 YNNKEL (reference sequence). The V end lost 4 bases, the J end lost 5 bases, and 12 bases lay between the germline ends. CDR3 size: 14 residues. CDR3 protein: CASSPQLRDQPQHF. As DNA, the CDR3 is TGTGCCAGCAGCCCCCAACTCAGGGATCAGCCCCAGCATTTT.

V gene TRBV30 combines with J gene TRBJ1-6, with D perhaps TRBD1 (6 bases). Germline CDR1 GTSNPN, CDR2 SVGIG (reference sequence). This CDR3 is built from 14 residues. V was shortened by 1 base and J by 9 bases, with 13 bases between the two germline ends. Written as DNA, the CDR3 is TGTGCCTGGAGTGGAGGGGGGTTTAGTTCACCCCTCCACTTT. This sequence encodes CAWSGGGFSSPLHF.

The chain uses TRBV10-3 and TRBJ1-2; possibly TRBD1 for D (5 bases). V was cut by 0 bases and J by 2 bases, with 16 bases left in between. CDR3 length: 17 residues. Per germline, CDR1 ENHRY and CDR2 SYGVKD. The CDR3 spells CAISESSVFAGNYGYTF. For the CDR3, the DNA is TGTGCCATCAGTGAGTCATCGGTGTTCGCAGGGAACTATGGCTACACCTTC.

The CDR3 sequence is CASSLDGTGGYEQYF. The CDR3 DNA is TGCGCCAGCAGCTTGGATGGGACAGGGGGCTACGAGCAGTACTTC. The chain recombines TRBV5-1 with TRBJ2-7; 11 nucleotides agree with TRBD1. This CDR3 spans 15 amino acids. V lost 0 bases and J lost 3; bases outside the gene matches: 2. Germline V gene lookup returns CDR1 SGHRS and CDR2 YFSETQ.

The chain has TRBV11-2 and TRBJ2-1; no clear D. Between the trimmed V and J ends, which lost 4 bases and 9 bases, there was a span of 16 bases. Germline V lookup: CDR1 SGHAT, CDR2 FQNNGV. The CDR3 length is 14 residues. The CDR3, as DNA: TGTGCCAGCAGCTCTAGTTCTACTATCAGTGAGCAGTTCTTC. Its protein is CASSSSSTISEQFF.

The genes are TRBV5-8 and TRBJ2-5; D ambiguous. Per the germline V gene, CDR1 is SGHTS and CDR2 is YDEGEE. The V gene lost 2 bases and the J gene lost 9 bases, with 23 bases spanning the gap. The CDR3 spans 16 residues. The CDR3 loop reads CASSFRPLSRETAQYF. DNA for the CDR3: TGTGCCAGCAGCTTCAGACCCTTATCCAGAGAGACCGCCCAGTACTTC.

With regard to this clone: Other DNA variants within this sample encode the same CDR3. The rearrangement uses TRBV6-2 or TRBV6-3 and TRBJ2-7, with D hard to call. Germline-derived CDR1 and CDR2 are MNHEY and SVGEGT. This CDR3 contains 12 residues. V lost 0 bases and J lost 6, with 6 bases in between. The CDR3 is CASSYSVIEQYF. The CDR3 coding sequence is TGTGCCAGCAGTTACTCGGTGATCGAGCAGTACTTC.

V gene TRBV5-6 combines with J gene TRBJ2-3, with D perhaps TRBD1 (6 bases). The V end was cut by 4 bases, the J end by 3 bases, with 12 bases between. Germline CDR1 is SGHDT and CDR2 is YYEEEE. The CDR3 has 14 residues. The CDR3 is CASSGWTETDTQYF. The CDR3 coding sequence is TGTGCCAGCAGCGGCTGGACAGAAACAGATACGCAGTATTTT.

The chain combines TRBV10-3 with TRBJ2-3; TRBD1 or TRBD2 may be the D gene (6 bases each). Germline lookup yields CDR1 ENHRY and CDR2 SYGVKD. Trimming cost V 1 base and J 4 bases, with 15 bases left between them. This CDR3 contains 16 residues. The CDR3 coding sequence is TGTGCCATCAGTGAGTTGGGCAGGGGAGGAGCAGATACGCAGTATTTT. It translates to CAISELGRGGADTQYF.

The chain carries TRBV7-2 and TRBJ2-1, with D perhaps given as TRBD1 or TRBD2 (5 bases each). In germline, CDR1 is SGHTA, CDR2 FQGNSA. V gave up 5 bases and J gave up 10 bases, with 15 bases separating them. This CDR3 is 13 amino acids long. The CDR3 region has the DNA TGTGCCAGCAGCCTCCTGGGGGAGTTGGAGCAGTTCTTC. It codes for CASSLLGELEQFF.

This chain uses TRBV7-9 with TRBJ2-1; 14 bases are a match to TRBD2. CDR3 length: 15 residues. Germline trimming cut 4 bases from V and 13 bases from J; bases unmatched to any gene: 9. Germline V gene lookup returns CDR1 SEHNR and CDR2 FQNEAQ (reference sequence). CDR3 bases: TGTGCCAGCAGCTCCGGACTAGCGGGGGGTTCCCCCCAGTTCTTC. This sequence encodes CASSSGLAGGSPQFF.

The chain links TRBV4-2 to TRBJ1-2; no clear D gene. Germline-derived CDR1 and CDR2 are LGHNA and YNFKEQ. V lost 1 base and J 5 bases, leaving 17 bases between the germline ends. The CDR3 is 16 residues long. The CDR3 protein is CASSQVGPTAKYGYTF. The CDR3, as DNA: TGTGCCAGCAGCCAAGTTGGTCCTACAGCAAAATATGGCTACACCTTC.

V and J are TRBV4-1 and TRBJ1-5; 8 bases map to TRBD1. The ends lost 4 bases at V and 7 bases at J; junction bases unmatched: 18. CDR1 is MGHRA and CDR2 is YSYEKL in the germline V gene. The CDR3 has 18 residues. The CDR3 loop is CASSPFGQGDVPGQPQHF. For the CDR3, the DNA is TGCGCCAGCAGCCCATTCGGACAGGGTGACGTCCCGGGCCAGCCCCAGCATTTT.

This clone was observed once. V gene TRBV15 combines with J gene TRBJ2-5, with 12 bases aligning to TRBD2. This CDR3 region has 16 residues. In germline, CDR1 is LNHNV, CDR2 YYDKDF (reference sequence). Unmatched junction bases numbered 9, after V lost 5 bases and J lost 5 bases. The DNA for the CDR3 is TGTGCCACCAGCGGACAGACTAGCGGGGGTGAGGAGACCCAGTACTTC. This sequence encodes CATSGQTSGGEETQYF.